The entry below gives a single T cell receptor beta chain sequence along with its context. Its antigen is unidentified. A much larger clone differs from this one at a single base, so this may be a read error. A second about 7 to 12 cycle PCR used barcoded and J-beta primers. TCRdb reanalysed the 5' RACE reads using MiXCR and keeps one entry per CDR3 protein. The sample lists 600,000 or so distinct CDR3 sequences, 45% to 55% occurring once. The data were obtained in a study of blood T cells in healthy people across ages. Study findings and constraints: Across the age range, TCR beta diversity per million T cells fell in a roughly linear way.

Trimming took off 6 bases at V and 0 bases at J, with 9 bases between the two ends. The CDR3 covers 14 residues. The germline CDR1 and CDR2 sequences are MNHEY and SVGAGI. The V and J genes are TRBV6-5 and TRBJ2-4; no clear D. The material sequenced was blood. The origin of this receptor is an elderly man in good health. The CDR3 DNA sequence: TGTGCCAGCAGGCGCGGCCTAGCCAAAAACATTCAGTACTTC. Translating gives CASRRGLAKNIQYF.